Below are 21 T cell receptor beta chains sequenced from a single sample in a study of identical twins. In TCRdb, the 5' RACE reads were re-called with MiXCR into one record per CDR3 protein. The table lists about 160,000 distinct CDR3 sequences, around 3.5% of them singletons. Input material: memory T cells sorted from blood. Receptors originate from a man aged 18-30 years in good health.

This clonotype appeared many times. V gene TRBV30 combines with J gene TRBJ2-4; TRBD1 might be the D (6 bases). CDR1 is GTSNPN, CDR2 SVGIG, per germline (reference sequence). V was cut by 1 base and J by 1 base, with 11 bases left in between. CDR3 length: 15 amino acids. CDR3 DNA sequence: TGTGCCTGGAGTGGTAGACAGGCGGCCAAAAACATTCAGTACTTC. Its protein product is CAWSGRQAAKNIQYF.

This clonotype appeared many times. The CDR3: CASSYGVSGNHEQFF. Here the CDR3 DNA reads TGTGCCAGCAGTTACGGTGTTAGCGGGAATCATGAGCAGTTCTTC. V and J are TRBV6-2 or TRBV6-3 and TRBJ2-1; 8 nucleotides align to TRBD2. Trimming took 2 bases from V and 8 from J; bases not matched to a gene: 8. Per germline, CDR1 MNHEY and CDR2 SVGEGT. This CDR3 has 15 residues.

This clonotype has at least ten counts. The chain recombines TRBV29-1 with TRBJ1-1; D might be TRBD1 (6 bases). Germline values: CDR1 SQVTM, CDR2 ANQGSEA. V lost 4 bases and J lost 10, with 25 bases in between. The CDR3 is 15 residues long. The CDR3, as DNA: TGCAGCGTTGGGGTCCCGACAGGCCGGGTGATAGTAGCTTTCTTT. It codes for CSVGVPTGRVIVAFF.

This clonotype has at least ten counts. J is TRBJ2-1 and V is TRBV5-1, with unresolved D. This CDR3 spans 14 amino acids. Trimming cost V 0 bases and J 2 bases, with 6 bases left between them. In germline, CDR1 is SGHRS, CDR2 YFSETQ. CDR3 loop: CASSLGPTYNEQFF. The DNA for the CDR3 is TGCGCCAGCAGCTTGGGGCCTACCTACAATGAGCAGTTCTTC.

This sequence joins TRBV18 and TRBJ2-1; perhaps TRBD2 as D (6 bases). V shed 0 bases and J shed 3 bases, with 18 bases lying between them. The CDR3 extends over 18 amino acids. Germline CDR1 KGHSH, CDR2 LQKENI. The CDR3 sequence: CASSPPLRRLADYNEQFF. The CDR3 DNA reads as TGTGCCAGCTCACCACCGTTGCGTCGATTAGCGGACTACAATGAGCAGTTCTTC.

The table lists this clonotype with many counts. The chain couples TRBV12-3 or TRBV12-4 to TRBJ2-2; D is possibly TRBD1 or TRBD2 (5 bases each). The CDR3 loop spans 16 amino acids. V dropped 6 bases and J dropped 4 bases, with 18 bases sitting between them. The CDR3 sequence is CASRNHRGSPTGELFF. CDR3 coding DNA: TGTGCCAGCAGGAACCATCGGGGCAGTCCCACCGGGGAGCTGTTTTTT.

This clonotype was observed many times. The chain has TRBV5-1 and TRBJ2-2; TRBD1 matches 10 bases. Germline CDR1 reads SGHRS; CDR2 reads YFSETQ. V lost 2 bases to trimming and J lost 4 bases; unmatched junction nucleotides: 5. CDR3 length equals 16 residues. In DNA, the CDR3 is TGCGCCAGCAGCTTCTCGGGACAGGGGATCACCGGGGAGCTGTTTTTT. This sequence encodes CASSFSGQGITGELFF. The full variable domain, with the rest looked up from reference TRBV5-1 and TRBJ2-2, is KAGVTQTPRYLIKTRGQQVTLSCSPISGHRSVSWYQQTPGQGLQFLFEYFSETQRNKGNFPGRFSGRQFSNSRSEMNVSTLELGDSALYLCASSFSGQGITGELFFGEGSRLTVL.

This clonotype came up many times. The gene calls are TRBV7-2 and TRBJ2-1; 7 bases are shared with TRBD2. This CDR3 has 17 residues. Germline V lookup: CDR1 SGHTA, CDR2 FQGNSA. V gave up 5 bases and J gave up 0 bases; unmatched junction bases: 10. DNA for the CDR3: TGTGCCAGCAGCCCCCGCCCGCGGGGGAGCTCCTACAATGAGCAGTTCTTC. This codes for CASSPRPRGSSYNEQFF.

This clonotype came up many times. This sequence joins TRBV15 and TRBJ2-7; 7 bases map to TRBD1. CDR1 LNHNV and CDR2 YYDKDF come from the germline V gene (reference sequence). The CDR3 runs 13 residues. Germline trimming cut 1 base from V and 6 bases from J; bases unmatched to any gene: 3. This chain's CDR3 is CATSRGAGGEQYV. The CDR3 DNA reads as TGTGCCACCAGCAGAGGTGCAGGGGGCGAGCAGTACGTC.

This clonotype was seen ten or more times. The chain joins TRBV9 to TRBJ2-5, with a possible D match to TRBD1 (6 bases). The V and J ends lost 3 bases and 2 bases respectively, with 8 bases between them. Germline CDR1 and CDR2: SGDLS and YYNGEE. The CDR3 length is 13 residues. The CDR3 DNA reads TGTGCCAGCAGCGGTGACAGGCAAGAGACCCAGTACTTC. This sequence encodes CASSGDRQETQYF.

The V call is TRBV10-2, the J call TRBJ1-2, with D perhaps matching TRBD1 (6 bases). The CDR3 consists of 15 residues. With 3 bases removed from V and 4 bases from J, the gap between germline ends came to 15 bases. Germline CDR1 is WSHSY and CDR2 is SAAADI. CDR3 residues: CASSESGGGGYGYTF. The CDR3 DNA follows: TGCGCCAGCAGTGAATCCGGGGGCGGCGGCTATGGCTACACCTTC.

This clonotype appeared many times. V usage is TRBV20-1 and J usage is TRBJ1-2; TRBD1 might be the D (5 bases). V was pared by 5 bases and J by 4 bases, with 14 bases between. CDR1 is DFQATT, CDR2 SNEGSKA, per germline (reference sequence). The CDR3 runs 13 residues. In DNA, the CDR3 is TGCAGTGCTCCCGGGACGGAATTCTATGGCTACACCTTC. Its protein is CSAPGTEFYGYTF.

The chain uses TRBV20-1 and TRBJ1-1; no clear D. Looked up from germline, CDR1 is DFQATT and CDR2 is SNEGSKA (reference sequence). CDR3 size: 11 residues. V shed 6 bases and J shed 10 bases, with 15 bases lying between them. CDR3: CSAEAGLGAFF. The CDR3 nucleotides read TGCAGTGCCGAAGCCGGGTTAGGAGCTTTCTTT.

In this sample, this clonotype turned up many times. The chain recombines TRBV29-1 with TRBJ1-1, with a possible D match to TRBD1 (5 bases). V dropped 4 bases and J dropped 1 base, with 10 bases sitting between them. The CDR3 runs 13 residues. Germline V gene data show CDR1 as SQVTM and CDR2 as ANQGSEA. CDR3: CSVVGQGNTEAFF. CDR3 in DNA: TGCAGCGTTGTTGGGCAGGGGAACACTGAAGCTTTCTTT.

This clonotype was recorded at least ten times. V usage is TRBV5-5 and J usage is TRBJ2-7; D is unclear. This CDR3 has 14 amino acids. The germline gives CDR1 SGHKS, CDR2 YYEKEE (reference sequence). V was pared by 0 bases and J by 0 bases, with 7 bases between. CDR3: CASSLAGYSYEQYV. DNA for the CDR3: TGTGCCAGCAGCTTGGCCGGGTACTCCTACGAGCAGTACGTC.

This clonotype has at least ten counts. The chain recombines TRBV29-1 with TRBJ2-7; no definite D call. This CDR3 is built from 12 residues. Trimming left V 6 bases short and J 3 bases short, with 12 bases between. CDR1 and CDR2 from the germline V gene are SQVTM and ANQGSEA. CDR3 loop: CSVGEPNYEQYF. The DNA for the CDR3 is TGCAGCGTCGGCGAACCTAACTACGAGCAGTACTTC.

This clonotype was seen many times. The V call is TRBV10-3, the J call TRBJ1-3, with D tentatively TRBD1 (6 bases). Germline CDR1 and CDR2: ENHRY and SYGVKD. The CDR3 extends over 14 amino acids. V was clipped by 6 bases and J by 4 bases, with 13 bases between them. The CDR3 is CAIRKGGDGNTIYF. The CDR3 DNA sequence: TGTGCCATCAGGAAAGGGGGAGACGGAAACACCATATATTTT.

The sample holds many counts of this clonotype. V is TRBV6-5 and J is TRBJ1-1, with TRBD1 matching over 9 bases. This CDR3 is built from 16 residues. Trimming took 4 bases from V and 3 from J; bases not matched to a gene: 9. Germline lookup yields CDR1 MNHEY and CDR2 SVGAGI. CDR3 in DNA: TGTGCCAGCAGTTCCCCCCGGGACAGGGAGTACACTGAAGCTTTCTTT. Translation gives CASSSPRDREYTEAFF.

This clonotype has ten or more counts. The chain couples TRBV29-1 to TRBJ1-1, with 7 positions matching TRBD1. V shed 7 bases, J shed 6 bases, and the junction held 11 bases outside the gene matches. Germline CDR1 reads SQVTM; CDR2 reads ANQGSEA. The CDR3 spans 13 residues. CDR3 sequence: CSGEGAGNAEAFF. CDR3 coding DNA: TGCAGCGGGGAGGGGGCGGGCAACGCTGAAGCTTTCTTT.

CDR3 DNA: TGTGCCAGCTCACCACCGTCAGGGGCGGGGAGGAACATTCAGTACTTC. Residues: CASSPPSGAGRNIQYF. V gene TRBV18 combines with J gene TRBJ2-4; D may correspond to TRBD1 or TRBD2 (6 bases each). The V end lost 0 bases, the J end lost 7 bases, and 16 bases lay between the germline ends. Looked up from germline, CDR1 is KGHSH and CDR2 is LQKENI. The CDR3 is 16 residues long. Full variable domain (missing parts from reference TRBV18 and TRBJ2-4): NAGVMQNPRHLVRRRGQEARLRCSPMKGHSHVYWYRQLPEEGLKFMVYLQKENIIDESGMPKERFSAEFPKEGPSILRIQQVVRGDSAAYFCASSPPSGAGRNIQYFGAGTRLSVL.

This clonotype was counted at least ten times. The genes are TRBV4-3 and TRBJ2-3; D is possibly TRBD1 (6 bases). V was trimmed by 2 bases and J by 4 bases, leaving 10 bases between them. Germline loops: CDR1 LGHNA, CDR2 YSLEER. CDR3 length: 14 residues. CDR3 residues: CASSQRDTSDTQYF. Written as DNA, the CDR3 is TGCGCCAGCAGCCAACGGGACACTTCAGATACGCAGTATTTT.